This T cell receptor (beta chain) was sequenced in a study of cytomegalovirus exposure and HLA in healthy donors (dated by TCRdb to the late 2010s). For the wider study: An earlier analysis of roughly 610 of the donors reported 276 Gb of sequence data and 100 million to 120 million unique TCR beta sequences obtained from around 170 million T cells. An earlier analysis of 500 to 750 of the donors applied high-throughput TCR beta sequencing to assess whether each TCR beta V gene segment acted as functional or pseudogenic. The later analysis used no new phenotypic data to find candidate immune exposures, relying instead on TCR beta sequences and their occurrence across donors. Roughly five DR-DQ haplotypes were handled as single units for association and clustering, since linkage in the cohort was strong. Every repertoire in the discovery cohort had been generated on one and the same sequencing platform. Of the 300 to 500 genotyped donors, approximately 81% were placed in the genetic ancestry cluster associated with self-reported Caucasian donors. An early release that covered roughly 600 HLA-typed donors contained about 290 gigabases of sequencing data and some 87 million unique TCR sequences. To predict cytomegalovirus infection status, the study brought together high-throughput TCR immunosequencing, statistical association of individual TCRs with disease status, and machine learning. Both class I and class II loci were covered by HLA typing, at four-digit resolution. Using immunosequencing, the study profiled T cell repertoires from fewer than 850 subjects and related those repertoires to cytomegalovirus serostatus. Donor age, sex, ethnicity and CMV serostatus were compiled together with the repertoire data. A later analysis re-analyzed previously published TCR beta repertoires from approximately 700 donors and added high-resolution HLA genotyping to study TCR occurrence patterns. In addition to the first cohort of approximately 650 subjects, a separate validation cohort of 120 different subjects was used. The study aimed to test whether cataloging public T cell receptors could reveal signatures of past pathogen exposure. A later genetic analysis took genome-wide SNP genotypes for about three fifths of the 666 donors and used that subset as a discovery cohort. The number of donors typed differed by locus, with roughly 620-630 for A, B, C, DRB1 and DQB1, more than 500 for DQA1, approximately 570 for DPA1, and under 490 for DPB1. On average, 235,054 unique TCR beta nucleotide sequences were sequenced per donor among roughly 430 genotyped donors of the cohort, with around 19% of those sequences being non-productive.

The cohort comprised fewer than 700 healthy bone marrow donors. At the time of sampling, every cohort member was nominally healthy, though immune exposures that went unrecorded were likely present. The donor was CMV seropositive and was included in the group of 250 to 350 seropositive cohort members. Each donor provided a peripheral blood sample, and peripheral blood mononuclear cells were used for TCR beta sequencing. Genomic DNA was extracted from the blood cell samples with the Qiagen DNeasy Blood Extraction Kit. Library preparation employed the immunoSEQ multiplex PCR assay. A mixture of 60 forward primers for TCR Vbeta segments and 13 reverse primers for TCR Jbeta segments was used in the multiplex PCR. Amplification of the CDR3 region of rearranged TCR beta genes was performed with a multiplex PCR assay on genomic DNA. On the Illumina HiSeq System, the amplified TCR beta libraries were sequenced as 87-base-pair reads. The authors processed their data as follows. Across the 500 to 700 repertoires, a later analysis counted tens of millions of unique TCR beta chains, some 11 million of which were shared by at least two donors. To remove PCR and sequencing errors, raw reads were error-corrected and collapsed into unique sequences using a nearest-neighbor algorithm that merged closely related sequences. Alignment of CDR3 sequences to IMGT reference sequences was used to assign V, D and J gene segments. For a sequence to be retained, a match of at least six nucleotides was required to both a V gene segment and a J gene segment. Rearrangements were classified as productive when the CDR3 lacked stop codons and remained in frame with V and J, and all other rearrangements were classified as non-productive. CDR3 was defined according to IMGT convention as the region running from the second conserved V-encoded cysteine to the conserved J-encoded phenylalanine. Sequences without an unambiguous match to a single V gene segment were excluded from the earlier analysis of 587 of the donors. In an earlier analysis of a few hundred of the donors, V segments were called functional above 56.7% productive rearrangements and were called segregating when the between-donor standard deviation exceeded 5%. A statistical classification framework was developed to diagnose cytomegalovirus status using the catalog of TCR beta chain sequences. In a later analysis, V and J genes were assigned by comparing TCR nucleotide sequences against IMGT/GENE-DB human TR gene sequences. Using the TCRdist pipeline, a later analysis assigned CDR3 sequences along with most-parsimonious VDJ recombination scenarios. In a later analysis, each TCR beta chain was defined by its CDR3 amino acid sequence together with its V-gene family, and reads lacking a unique V-gene family were excluded. To address suspected cross-contamination and a sequencing artifact, a later analysis removed several hundred highly shared, low-generation-probability nucleotide sequences. In a later analysis, a clonal expansion index was calculated for each public chain from normalized within-repertoire ranks of inferred template counts. In a later analysis, generation probabilities were computed with a VDJ recombination model fitted to out-of-frame rearrangements, and the resulting probabilities were checked against IGoR. Hypergeometric tests were used in a later analysis to score TCR-TCR, TCR-HLA and TCR-CMV co-occurrence, with a repertoire-size bias correction applied to the TCR pairs. A later analysis estimated false discovery rates by permuting HLA or CMV assignments 20 times. A later analysis grouped co-occurring TCRs with DBSCAN, adding TCRdist sequence similarity when clustering within HLA-allele-positive subsets. Repertoires with fewer than 30,000 or more than 120,000 public chains were left out of co-occurrence clustering, as were roughly five repertoires with anomalous nucleotide sharing. Entries here come from immuneACCESS through TCRdb and include only in-frame sequences with V and J called. Some clones fail to appear in such tables; in the studies checked, an unresolved V gene covers under half of the shortfall, and the cause of the remainder is unknown. The V and J calls and the clone size are those of that table, but D and trimming were determined from the DNA. The sample profile shows around 150,000 clones; roughly 82% of them were found once. The ten largest clones take up around 1.5% of the sample.

This clone was observed once. No cognate antigen has been identified for it. No quality values exist for individual bases; no much larger clone is one base distant. Overall results and qualifications from the work: According to a later analysis, parvovirus B19, influenza, CMV and Epstein-Barr virus appeared linked to several top co-occurrence clusters. In the study, roughly 160 TCR beta chains were listed as associated with cytomegalovirus. In a later analysis, TCR association rates were found to vary across HLA loci, with the most associated TCRs seen for DRB1 alleles and the fewest for HLA-C alleles. Presence/absence analyses assumed roughly uniform sequencing depth across donors, an assumption that may not hold. The sequencing pipeline was judged likely to have produced a cluster of highly shared sequence variants as a technical artifact. Because HLA typing was missing for some donors at each locus, association tests included only the typed subset. A few of the identified cytomegalovirus-associated TCR beta chains were confirmed in vitro to be specific for cytomegalovirus antigens. Linkage disequilibrium might explain the correlated functional status among segregating V segments, but an unknown experimental factor could not be ruled out. The 87-base-pair reads could not distinguish some IMGT-functional V segments, including TRBV6-2 and TRBV6-3, so those segments were excluded. Only TCR beta chains were sequenced in this cohort, and the absence of alpha or paired-chain data limited detectable features. In both the original and validation cohorts, the classifier was reported to diagnose cytomegalovirus status with high specificity and sensitivity. In a later analysis, some 18,000 TCR beta sequences were associated with specific HLA alleles at a false discovery rate of 0.05. A further reported finding was that TCR beta sequences accurately predicted the HLA-A and HLA-B alleles for most subjects in the first cohort. The authors suggested that the approach could potentially be generalized to other disease states and immunological phenotypes. Because counts were too low, approximately 18 rarely observed V segments, including chromosome 9 orphons, were excluded from the earlier analysis of roughly 580 of the donors. A later genetic analysis reported fewer N-insertions in productive TCRs among donors in an Asian-associated ancestry cluster than the roughly 620-donor mean. When HLA alleles, especially DR and DQ, strongly co-occurred, TCR associations were difficult to assign to individual alleles. In a later analysis, HLA-associated TCR beta chains were found to be more clonally expanded and to have lower generation probabilities than equally common non-associated chains. Immune exposure information for the cohort was limited to CMV serostatus. In an earlier analysis of approximately 600 of the donors, most TCR beta V segments were observed in productive rearrangements about 87% or about 30% of the time, broadly matching IMGT annotations. Across donors, most TCR sequences were observed very rarely, whereas some public TCRs were present in many individuals. A later genetic analysis associated a missense DCLRE1C variant with V-gene and J-gene trimming of TCR beta chains, and an independent cohort replicated the association. A later analysis found that most CMV-associated TCR beta chains appeared HLA-restricted, with HLA associations seemingly driven largely by CMV exposure.

From its cysteine to its phenylalanine, the CDR3 spans 12 amino acids. Solely the CDR3 DNA is kept, with 36 bases framed from the first base. V is clipped by 6 bases and J by 4 bases, and the sequence between their germline boundaries is 9 bases long. Sequences MDHEN (CDR1) and SYDVKM (CDR2) are obtained from the germline V gene. The sample consisted of PBMCs. Recombination joined TRBV28 with TRBJ1-1; there is no confident call for the D gene. This sequence was found in a girl aged 10 to 17 in good health and CMV-seropositive. The CDR3 reads as follows: CASRTEGTEAFF. The DNA sequence is as follows: TGTGCCAGCAGAACAGAGGGCACTGAAGCTTTCTTT.